This entry features one TCR beta chain sequence. These data are taken from a study of blood T cell repertoires in COVID-19. Study details: The United States, Italy and Spain were the sources of the acute and convalescent COVID-19 samples. PBMCs, B-cell-depleted T cells, or T cells were the source of the cDNA or gDNA that made up the material.

Original processing notes: How many nucleated cells were present was estimated from reference gene primer amplification. The data were produced by immunoSEQ multiplex PCR, yet TCRdb's version contains in-frame clones alone and is incomplete. V and J calls and clone size come straight from that table; D and trimming were deduced from the DNA. In the table there are 30,000 to 40,000 clones, almost 90% of which are singletons. Germline V CDR1 and CDR2: LNHDA, SQIVND (reference sequence). The J segment lost 6 bases and the V segment lost 9 bases, leaving 8 bases of the junction unmatched. This CDR3 is built from 13 residues.

The receptor was derived from a human donor with active COVID-19. The donor label of this sample is uncertain. This chain joins TRBV19 and TRBJ1-5; 7 bases agree with TRBD1. The material sequenced was peripheral blood. CDR3 residues: CASSTGSGQPQHF. The CDR3 bases are TGTGCCAGCTCGACAGGGTCGGGTCAGCCCCAGCATTTT. Full variable domain (remainder filled in from reference TRBV19 and TRBJ1-5): DGGITQSPKYLFRKEGQNVTLSCEQNLNHDAMYWYRQDPGQGLRLIYYSQIVNDFQKGDIAEGYSVSREKKESFPLTVTSAQKNPTAFYLCASSTGSGQPQHFGDGTRLSIL.